The entry that follows covers one TCR beta chain sequence. Its target antigen remains unknown. The input lacks base qualities; no much larger clone sits a single base away. The donors were healthy, HIV-negative adults with no recently reported acute infections or vaccinations. All donors were Caucasian adults living in Nashville, Tennessee, USA. CD4+ T cells were enriched by magnetic negative selection, after which naive cells were positively selected on CD45RA and the negative fraction was taken as the memory subset. Blood was collected by leukapheresis, and PBMCs were isolated by Ficoll-Histopaque density gradient centrifugation and then cryopreserved in liquid nitrogen vapor phase. Analytical flow cytometry was used to check the purity and quantity of every magnetically sorted T cell population. Genomic DNA was isolated from every sorted fraction and measured by UV absorbance on a Nanodrop 2000c.

The data were taken from a study of shared clonotypes between healthy human individuals (TCRdb year 2020). Study-level background: The cohort comprised a couple of women and a few men aged 18 to 49 years. Each donor's leukapheresis produced roughly between about 0.85 and 10 billion PBMCs. Libraries were prepared and TCR repertoires were sequenced by different laboratories using diverse techniques, in order to increase sequencing depth and limit assay-specific biases. To estimate repertoire size and how much clonotypes are shared between individuals, the study performed deep sequencing of blood TCR repertoires from a few healthy adults. For each donor, CD4 naive and CD4 memory were each run on three plates, CD8 naive on two plates, and CD8 memory on one plate.

From the germline V gene, CDR1 is MDHEN and CDR2 is SYDVKM. The CDR3 starts with the cysteine, ends with the phenylalanine, and has 14 residues. The kept DNA is CDR3 alone, 42 bases in frame from the first base. V is reduced by 7 bases and J by 5 bases, leaving a spacing of 17 bases between them. Beyond this particular receptor, the publication reports: Across a few donors, 4.5% to 6.5% of naive CD4, 3% to 4% of naive CD8, roughly 2.2% of memory CD4, and 0.4% of memory CD8 clonotypes were shared. Larger estimated clonotype richness was generally found for naive subsets than for memory subsets. Incomplete sequencing was indicated by rarefaction of sorted-subset datasets, despite the large sequencing depth. Sampling was restricted to blood, and TCR repertoires in tissue are likely to differ from TCR repertoires in blood. Because the study included only a small number of donors, the genetic and exposure-history diversity represented was limited. Compared with non-shared clonotypes, clonotypes shared by all four sorted-subset donors had higher generation probabilities. Pairwise subsampling indicated that sequencing depth was expected to affect the degree of clonotype sharing among donors.

Using the deep immunoSEQ assay, multiplex PCR amplified TCR CDR3 regions from genomic DNA. Extracted genomic DNA from each cell subset was spread evenly across all wells of several immunoSEQ 96-well plates, with each plate serving as a replicate. For sorted subsets, about 200 ng genomic DNA, equal to tens of thousands of T cell genomes, was loaded into each replicate PCR. Purified libraries were quantified with a Qubit 3.0 fluorometer, sized on a Bioanalyzer 2100, and re-quantified with the KAPA Library Quantification kit. Every immunoSEQ 96-well plate was sequenced on a separate single-read 150-cycle Illumina NextSeq 550 flow cell. Regarding the original processing steps: Because the immunoSEQ output included only junctional sequences and no quality scores, the filtering could not be the same as the filtering used for full-length reads. Sequences were annotated with PyIR, a Python wrapper for IgBLAST v1.9, using IMGT germline references to assign V/J genes and CDR3. Reads with weak V/J assignments (E-value above 1e-6), missing CDR3, stop codons, out-of-frame junctions, or ambiguous translated residues were removed. V3J clonotypes were defined as sequences sharing an identical inferred V gene, J gene, and CDR3 amino acid sequence. To compute the percentage overlap between repertoires, the number of shared unique clonotypes was divided by the size of the smaller repertoire. Three approaches were used to assess repertoire richness: RTK rarefaction, the Chao1 estimator, and Recon v2.1 estimates of unobserved clonotypes. For all TCRbeta clonotypes obtained by the gDNA method from a few donors, generation probabilities were computed with OLGA. Imported from immuneACCESS, the table was reduced by TCRdb to in-frame sequences with V and J called. These copies leave out some clones; in studies compared against another copy, an unresolved V gene accounts for under half, and the cause of the remainder is not known. The D gene and trimming were derived from the DNA, and the V and J assignments and clone size from that table. For this sample there are 2 million to 2.5 million clones; around 95% appear just once. Roughly 0.13% of the sample rests with the top ten.

What was sequenced was naive CD4+ T cells sorted from blood. What the cell subset or site label conveys for this sample: CD45RA+ positively selected. In this chain, TRBV28 is recombined with TRBJ2-5; perhaps TRBD1 is the D gene, with 5 bases matching. The source of this sequence is a man aged 18 to 29 in good health. The CDR3 region: CASTGAPSRETQYF. The DNA sequence is TGTGCCAGCACTGGGGCCCCCTCCAGGGAGACCCAGTACTTC. The CDR3, completed at both ends by the reference TRBV28 and TRBJ2-5 genes, gives the full variable domain DVKVTQSSRYLVKRTGEKVFLECVQDMDHENMFWYRQDPGLGLRLIYFSYDVKMKEKGDIPEGYSVSREKKERFSLILESASTNQTSMYLCASTGAPSRETQYFGPGTRLLVL.